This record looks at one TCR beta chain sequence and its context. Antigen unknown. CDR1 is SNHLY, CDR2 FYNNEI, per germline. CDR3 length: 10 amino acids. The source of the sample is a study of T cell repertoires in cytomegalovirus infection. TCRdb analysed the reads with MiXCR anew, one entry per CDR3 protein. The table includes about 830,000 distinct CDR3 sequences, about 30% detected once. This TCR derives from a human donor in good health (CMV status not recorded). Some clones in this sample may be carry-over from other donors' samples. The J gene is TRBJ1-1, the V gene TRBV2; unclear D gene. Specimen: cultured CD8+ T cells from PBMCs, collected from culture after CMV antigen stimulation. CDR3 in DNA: TGTACTTCCACGGGTACTGAAGCTTTCTTT. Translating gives CTSTGTEAFF.